A selection of T cell receptor beta chains follows, all from one sample in a study of T cell responses to AZD1222 COVID-19 vaccine. Sequenced by immunoSEQ multiplex PCR; TCRdb stores in-frame clones only, minus some. This table holds 150,000 or so clones, 85% to 95% found once. The starting material was peripheral blood, obtained on day 0 of AZD1222 vaccination. These receptors were collected from an adult in good health. CDR3s include the opening cysteine and the closing phenylalanine or tryptophan. Fields, in order: clone size, J gene, V gene, D gene, CDR3 DNA, CDR3 protein. D genes are given only for firm matches. Only part of the rows carry a size: once, few, many, or a class if the clone is expanded.

. | TRBJ1-6 | TRBV3-1/TRBV3-2 | . | TGTGCCAGCAGCCAAAGATCCCAGGGGAATTCACCCCTCCACTTT | CASSQRSQGNSPLHF
once | TRBJ2-2 | TRBV10-3 | . | TGTGCCATCAGGGGGGTTCAGGCCGGGGAGCTGTTTTTT | CAIRGVQAGELFF
. | TRBJ2-2 | TRBV28 | . | TGTGCCAGCAGCCTACTGGGGACCGGGGAGCTGTTTTTT | CASSLLGTGELFF
. | TRBJ2-7 | TRBV28 | . | TGTGCCAGCAGTCCCCTCCCCCCGGACGAGGGGTCCTACGAGCAGTACTTC | CASSPLPPDEGSYEQYF
. | TRBJ1-3 | TRBV5-8 | . | TGTGCCAGCAGCCCCCGGGGCTCTGGAAACACCATATATTTT | CASSPRGSGNTIYF
. | TRBJ1-1 | TRBV4-3 | TRBD1 | TGCGCCAGCAGCCGGTCGGGACAGGGTAGTGCTGAAGCTTTCTTT | CASSRSGQGSAEAFF
. | TRBJ1-4 | TRBV27 | TRBD1 | TGTGCCAGCAGTTCTACAGGGGGCCGAGAAAAACTGTTTTTT | CASSSTGGREKLFF
. | TRBJ1-1 | TRBV3-1/TRBV3-2 | . | TGTGCCAGCAGCCAAGGGAGACATCCGAACACTGAAGCTTTCTTT | CASSQGRHPNTEAFF
. | TRBJ2-3 | TRBV15 | . | TGTGCCACCAGCAGAGGTCGGTCAGGTACCAGCGAGGATACGCAGTATTTT | CATSRGRSGTSEDTQYF
. | TRBJ2-1 | TRBV19 | . | TGTGCCAGTAGTGGCTACCTCAATGAGCAGTTCTTC | CASSGYLNEQFF
. | TRBJ2-7 | TRBV6-5 | TRBD1 | TGTGCCAGCAGTTACGCCGACGACAGGGGTTCCTACGAGCAGTACTTC | CASSYADDRGSYEQYF
. | TRBJ2-7 | TRBV14 | TRBD1 | TGTGCCAGCAGAGGAACAGGGGGCGGGTACGAGCAGTACTTC | CASRGTGGGYEQYF
once | TRBJ2-7 | TRBV4-2 | . | TGTGCCAGCAGCCAAGGGGGGTACGAGCAGTACTTC | CASSQGGYEQYF
. | TRBJ2-7 | TRBV7-3 | . | TGTGCCAGCAGCTTAGGCGGGGGCTTTACCTACGAGCAGTACTTC | CASSLGGGFTYEQYF
. | TRBJ2-1 | TRBV7-2 | . | TGTGCCAGCAGCTTAGCCGGCAGGGTAAATGAGCAGTTCTTC | CASSLAGRVNEQFF
. | TRBJ1-2 | TRBV4-2 | . | TGTGCCAGCAGCGACTGGGGACTCACTAACTATGGCTACACCTTC | CASSDWGLTNYGYTF
. | TRBJ2-1 | TRBV10-3 | TRBD2 | TGTGCCATCGGGAGGGCCAATGAGCAGTTCTTC | CAIGRANEQFF
. | TRBJ1-6 | TRBV30 | . | TGTGCCTGGAGTTTGCGCACGGAGAATTCACCCCTCCACTTT | CAWSLRTENSPLHF
. | TRBJ2-7 | TRBV7-9 | . | TGTGCCAGCAGCTCCACTCAATTTAGCTCCTACGAGCAGTACTTC | CASSSTQFSSYEQYF
. | TRBJ2-5 | TRBV7-2 | TRBD2 | TGTGCCAGCAGGAGCGGGGGGGGCCGGGAGACCCAGTACTTC | CASRSGGGRETQYF
. | TRBJ1-1 | TRBV19 | . | TGTGCCAGTAGTATTAGGGGAAAGAACACTGAAGCTTTCTTT | CASSIRGKNTEAFF
. | TRBJ1-5 | TRBV6-2/TRBV6-3 | TRBD1 | TGTGCCAGCAGCAAAGGACAGGTCCTCAATCAGCCCCAGCATTTT | CASSKGQVLNQPQHF
. | TRBJ2-7 | TRBV28 | TRBD2 | TGTGCCAGCAGTGCCGGACTAGCGGGATTACCGTACGAGCAGTACTTC | CASSAGLAGLPYEQYF
. | TRBJ1-2 | TRBV5-4 | . | TGTGCCAGCAGCTTGTTGGGCCAGCACTATGGCTACACCTTC | CASSLLGQHYGYTF
. | TRBJ2-2 | TRBV4-2 | . | TGTGCCAGCAGCCAAGTAGACACCGGGGAGCTGTTTTTT | CASSQVDTGELFF
. | TRBJ1-2 | TRBV3-1/TRBV3-2 | . | TGTGCCAGCAGCCATATAAAGGGCTACACCTTC | CASSHIKGYTF
. | TRBJ2-5 | TRBV11-2 | TRBD2 | TGTGCCACCCGACTCTCTAGCGGCCAAGAGACCCAGTACTTC | CATRLSSGQETQYF
. | TRBJ1-6 | TRBV3-1/TRBV3-2 | . | TGTGCCAGCAGCCAAGGACCTTCACCCCTCCACTTT | CASSQGPSPLHF
. | TRBJ2-7 | TRBV6-5 | . | TGTGCCAGCAGTTACTCGGTGGGTAGGGAGCAGTACTTC | CASSYSVGREQYF
. | TRBJ2-5 | TRBV6-1 | . | TGTGCCAGCAGTGAACCGGAGGGAGTGGAGACCCAGTACTTC | CASSEPEGVETQYF
. | TRBJ2-7 | TRBV13 | TRBD2 | TGTGCCAGCACCAAGGCCACTAGCGGGAGACACGAGCAGTACTTC | CASTKATSGRHEQYF
. | TRBJ1-1 | TRBV5-3 | . | TGTGCCAGAAGCTTGGTCCCCGGGGGTAAGTGGGGCACTGAAGCTTTCTTT | CARSLVPGGKWGTEAFF
. | TRBJ2-7 | TRBV19 | TRBD2 | TGTGCCAGTAGTGATCCGGGACTAGCGGACTCCTACGAGCAGTACTTC | CASSDPGLADSYEQYF
. | TRBJ1-2 | TRBV6-5 | . | TGTGCCAGCAGTTCTGACAGACTAGATGGCTACACCTTC | CASSSDRLDGYTF
. | TRBJ1-6 | TRBV2 | . | TGTGCCAGCAGTGAAGGCTCACCCCTCCACTTT | CASSEGSPLHF
. | TRBJ1-4 | TRBV7-2 | . | TGTGCCAGCAGCTTAAGTGTAGGTGATAATGAAAAACTGTTTTTT | CASSLSVGDNEKLFF
. | TRBJ1-5 | TRBV6-5 | . | TGTGCCAGCATTGGCCTATTGGGCAATCAGCCCCAGCATTTT | CASIGLLGNQPQHF
. | TRBJ1-2 | TRBV15 | . | TGTGCCACCAGCAGAGACTCCTATGGCTACACCTTC | CATSRDSYGYTF
. | TRBJ1-2 | TRBV5-6 | . | TGTGCCAGCACCACGCTGGAGGGAGGCTATGGCTACACCTTC | CASTTLEGGYGYTF